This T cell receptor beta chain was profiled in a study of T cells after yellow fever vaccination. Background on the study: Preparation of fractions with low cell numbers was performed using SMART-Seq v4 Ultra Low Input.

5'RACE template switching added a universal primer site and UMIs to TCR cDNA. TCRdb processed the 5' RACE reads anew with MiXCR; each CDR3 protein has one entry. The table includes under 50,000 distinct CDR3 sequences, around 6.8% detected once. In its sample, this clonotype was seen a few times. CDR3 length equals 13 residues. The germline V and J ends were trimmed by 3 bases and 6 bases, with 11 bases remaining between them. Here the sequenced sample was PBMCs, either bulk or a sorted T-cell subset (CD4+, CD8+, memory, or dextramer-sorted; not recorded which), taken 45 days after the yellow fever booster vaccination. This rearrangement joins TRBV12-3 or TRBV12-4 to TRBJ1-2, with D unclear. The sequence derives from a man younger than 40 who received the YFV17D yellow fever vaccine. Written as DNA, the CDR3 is TGTGCCAGCAGTTTTATGGGGAATGATGGCTACACCTTC. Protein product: CASSFMGNDGYTF.